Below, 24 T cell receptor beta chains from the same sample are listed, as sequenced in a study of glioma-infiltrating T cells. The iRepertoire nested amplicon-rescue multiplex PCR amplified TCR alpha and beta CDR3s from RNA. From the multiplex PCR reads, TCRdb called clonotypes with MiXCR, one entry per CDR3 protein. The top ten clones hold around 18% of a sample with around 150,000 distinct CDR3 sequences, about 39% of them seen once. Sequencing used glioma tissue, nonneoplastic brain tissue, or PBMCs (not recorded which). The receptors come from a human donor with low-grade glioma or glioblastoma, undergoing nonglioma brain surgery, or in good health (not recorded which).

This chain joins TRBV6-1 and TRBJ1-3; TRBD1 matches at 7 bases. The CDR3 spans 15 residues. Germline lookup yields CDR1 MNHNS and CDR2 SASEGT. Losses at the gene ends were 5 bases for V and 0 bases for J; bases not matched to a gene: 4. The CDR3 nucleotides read TGTGCCAGCAGTATACAGGGGAACTCTGGAAACACCATATATTTT. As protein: CASSIQGNSGNTIYF.

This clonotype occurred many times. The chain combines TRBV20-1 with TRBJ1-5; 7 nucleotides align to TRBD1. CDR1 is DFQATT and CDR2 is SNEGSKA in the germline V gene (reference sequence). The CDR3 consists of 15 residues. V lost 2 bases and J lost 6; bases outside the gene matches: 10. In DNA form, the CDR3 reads TGCAGTGCTAGACCAAGACAGGGAGGGGGTCAGCCCCAGCATTTT. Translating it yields CSARPRQGGGQPQHF.

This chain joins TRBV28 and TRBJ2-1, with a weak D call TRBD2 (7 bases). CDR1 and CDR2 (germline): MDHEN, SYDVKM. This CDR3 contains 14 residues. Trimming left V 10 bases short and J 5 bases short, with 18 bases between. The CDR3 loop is CATEAGTINNEQFF. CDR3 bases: TGTGCCACCGAAGCGGGGACAATAAACAATGAGCAGTTCTTC.

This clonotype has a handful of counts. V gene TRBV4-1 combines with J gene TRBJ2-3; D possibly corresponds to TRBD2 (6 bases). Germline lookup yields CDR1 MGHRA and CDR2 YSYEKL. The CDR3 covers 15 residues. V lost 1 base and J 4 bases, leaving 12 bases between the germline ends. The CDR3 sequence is CASSQAPGGPDTQYF. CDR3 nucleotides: TGCGCCAGCAGCCAAGCCCCTGGAGGGCCAGATACGCAGTATTTT.

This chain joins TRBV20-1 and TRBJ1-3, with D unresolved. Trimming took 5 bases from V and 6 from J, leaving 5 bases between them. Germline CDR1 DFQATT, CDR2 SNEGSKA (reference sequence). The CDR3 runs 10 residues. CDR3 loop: CSAGSNTIYF. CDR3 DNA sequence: TGCAGTGCTGGCTCAAACACCATATATTTT.

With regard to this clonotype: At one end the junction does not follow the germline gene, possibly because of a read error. CDR3 DNA: TGTGCCAGCAAATACACATATACGCAGTATTTT. Translation gives CASKYTYTQYF. The rearrangement uses TRBV2 and TRBJ2-3; D unclear. There are 11 residues in the CDR3. Germline V gene sequence: CDR1 SNHLY, CDR2 FYNNEI.

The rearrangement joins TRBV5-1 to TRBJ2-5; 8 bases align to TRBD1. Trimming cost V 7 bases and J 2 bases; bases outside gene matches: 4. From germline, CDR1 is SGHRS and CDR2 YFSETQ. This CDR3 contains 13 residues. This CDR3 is CASQRTGQETQYF. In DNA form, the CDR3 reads TGCGCCAGCCAACGGACAGGGCAAGAGACCCAGTACTTC.

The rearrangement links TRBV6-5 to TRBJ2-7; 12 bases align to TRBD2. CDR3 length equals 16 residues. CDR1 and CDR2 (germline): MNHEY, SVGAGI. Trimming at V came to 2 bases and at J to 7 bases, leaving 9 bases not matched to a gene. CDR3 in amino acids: CASSYGRLAGVGEQYF. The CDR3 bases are TGTGCCAGCAGTTACGGGAGACTAGCGGGAGTCGGGGAGCAGTACTTC.

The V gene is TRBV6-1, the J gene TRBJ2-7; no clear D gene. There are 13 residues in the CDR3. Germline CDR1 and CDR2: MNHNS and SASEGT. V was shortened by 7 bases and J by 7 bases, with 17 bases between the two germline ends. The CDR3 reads CASMLSRLSEQYF. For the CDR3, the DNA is TGTGCCAGCATGTTGTCGCGTTTGAGTGAGCAGTACTTC.

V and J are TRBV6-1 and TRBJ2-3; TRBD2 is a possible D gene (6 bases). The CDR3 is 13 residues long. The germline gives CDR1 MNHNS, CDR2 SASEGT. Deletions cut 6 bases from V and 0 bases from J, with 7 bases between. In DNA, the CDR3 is TGTGCCAGCAGACTAGCTAGCACAGATACGCAGTATTTT. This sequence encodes CASRLASTDTQYF.

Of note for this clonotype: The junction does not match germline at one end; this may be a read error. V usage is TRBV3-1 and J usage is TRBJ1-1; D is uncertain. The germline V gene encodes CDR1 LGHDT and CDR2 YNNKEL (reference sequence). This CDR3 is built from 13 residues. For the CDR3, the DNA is TGTGCCAGCAGCCGAGGGCTGAACACTGAAGCTTCCTTT. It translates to CASSRGLNTEASF.

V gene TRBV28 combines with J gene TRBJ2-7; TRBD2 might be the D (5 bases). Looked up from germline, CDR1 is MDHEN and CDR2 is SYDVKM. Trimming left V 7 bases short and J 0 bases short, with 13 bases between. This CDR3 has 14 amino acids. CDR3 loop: CASKKRTSSYEQYF. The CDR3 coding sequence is TGTGCCAGCAAGAAGCGGACCAGCTCCTACGAGCAGTACTTC.

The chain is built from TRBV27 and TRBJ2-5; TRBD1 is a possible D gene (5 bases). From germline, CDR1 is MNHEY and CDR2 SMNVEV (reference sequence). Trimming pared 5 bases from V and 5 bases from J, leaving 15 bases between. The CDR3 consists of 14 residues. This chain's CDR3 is CASSTFRELETQYF. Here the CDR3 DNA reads TGTGCCAGCAGTACCTTCAGGGAATTGGAGACCCAGTACTTC.

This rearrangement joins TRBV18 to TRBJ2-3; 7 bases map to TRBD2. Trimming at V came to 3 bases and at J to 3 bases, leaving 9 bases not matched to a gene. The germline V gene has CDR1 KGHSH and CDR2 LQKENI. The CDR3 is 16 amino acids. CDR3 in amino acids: CASSPLTGGGTDTQYF. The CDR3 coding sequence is TGTGCCAGCTCACCTTTAACGGGAGGAGGGACAGATACGCAGTATTTT.

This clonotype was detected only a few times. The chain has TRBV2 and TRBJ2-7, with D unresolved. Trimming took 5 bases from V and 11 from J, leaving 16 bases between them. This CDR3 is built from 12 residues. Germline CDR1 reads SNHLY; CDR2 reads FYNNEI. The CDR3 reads CASSQSGRWEYF. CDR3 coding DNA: TGTGCCAGCAGTCAAAGTGGGCGTTGGGAGTACTTC.

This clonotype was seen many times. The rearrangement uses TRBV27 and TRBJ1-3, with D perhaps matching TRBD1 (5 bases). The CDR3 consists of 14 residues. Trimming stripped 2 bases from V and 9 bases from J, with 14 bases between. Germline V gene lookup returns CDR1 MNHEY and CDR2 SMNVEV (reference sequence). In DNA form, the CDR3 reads TGTGCCAGCAGTTTAGGCAGGGAAGGCGGCACCATATATTTT. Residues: CASSLGREGGTIYF.

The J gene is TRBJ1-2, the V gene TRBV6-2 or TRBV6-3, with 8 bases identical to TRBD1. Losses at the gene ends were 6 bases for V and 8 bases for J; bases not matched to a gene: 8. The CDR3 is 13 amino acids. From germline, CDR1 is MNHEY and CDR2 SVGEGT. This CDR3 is CASSDGQGAGYTF. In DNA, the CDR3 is TGTGCCAGCAGCGACGGACAGGGAGCCGGCTACACCTTC.

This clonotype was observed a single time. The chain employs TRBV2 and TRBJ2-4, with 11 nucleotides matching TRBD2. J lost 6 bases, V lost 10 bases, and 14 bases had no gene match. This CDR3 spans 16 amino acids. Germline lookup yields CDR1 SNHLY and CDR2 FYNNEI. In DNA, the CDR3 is TGTGCCACCCGAGGGGGGCTAGCGGGAGGCGGAAACATTCAGTACTTC. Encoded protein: CATRGGLAGGGNIQYF.

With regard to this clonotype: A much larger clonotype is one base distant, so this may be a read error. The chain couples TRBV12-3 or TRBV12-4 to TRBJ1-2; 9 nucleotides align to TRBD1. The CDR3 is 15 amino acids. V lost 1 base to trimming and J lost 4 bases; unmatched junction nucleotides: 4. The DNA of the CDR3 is TGTGCCAGCAGTTTAGTCGGGACAGGGATCTATGGCTACACCTTC. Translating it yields CASSLVGTGIYGYTF.

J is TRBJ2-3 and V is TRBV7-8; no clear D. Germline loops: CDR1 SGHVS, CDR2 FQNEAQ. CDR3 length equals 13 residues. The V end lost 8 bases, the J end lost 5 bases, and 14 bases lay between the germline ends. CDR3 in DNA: TGTGCCAGCCGACTCGAATTGGAAGATACGCAGTATTTT. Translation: CASRLELEDTQYF.

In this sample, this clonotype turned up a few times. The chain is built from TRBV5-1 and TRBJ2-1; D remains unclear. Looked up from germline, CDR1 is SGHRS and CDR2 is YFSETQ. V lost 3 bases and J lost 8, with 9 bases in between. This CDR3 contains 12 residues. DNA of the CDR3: TGCGCCAGCAGCTCGTATGGGGATGAGCAGTTCTTC. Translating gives CASSSYGDEQFF.

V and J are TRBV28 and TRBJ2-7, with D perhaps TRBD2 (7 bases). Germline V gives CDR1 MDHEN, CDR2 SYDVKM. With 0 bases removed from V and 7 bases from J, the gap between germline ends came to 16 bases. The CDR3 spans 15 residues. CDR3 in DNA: TGTGCCAGCAGTTTATGGGGGGCTGGGAGGGAAGAGCAGTACTTC. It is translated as CASSLWGAGREEQYF.

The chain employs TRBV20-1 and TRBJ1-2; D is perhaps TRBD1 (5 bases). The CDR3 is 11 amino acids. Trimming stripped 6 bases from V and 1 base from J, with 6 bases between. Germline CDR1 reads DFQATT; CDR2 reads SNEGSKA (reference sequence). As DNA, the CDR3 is TGCAGTGCCGACAGTAACTATGGCTACACCTTC. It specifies CSADSNYGYTF.

For the CDR3, the DNA is TGCAGTGCTAGAGGTAGCGGGAGATATAATGAGCAGTTCTTC. The encoded protein is CSARGSGRYNEQFF. The chain couples TRBV20-1 to TRBJ2-1; 9 bases are shared with TRBD2. CDR1 DFQATT and CDR2 SNEGSKA come from the germline V gene (reference sequence). J was trimmed by 7 bases and V by 1 base; bases with no gene match: 5. The CDR3 has 14 amino acids.